This T cell receptor beta chain stems from a study of T cells in Graves' hyperthyroidism and ophthalmopathy. Each 10 ml fresh peripheral blood draw supplied the PBMCs. RNA transcripts served as the template for amplifying TCR beta CDR3 regions. RT-PCR in the first round (using the HTBI primer set) targeted the TCR CDR3. TCRdb reprocessed the multiplex PCR reads with MiXCR, giving one entry per CDR3 protein. The sample consists of around 600,000 distinct CDR3 sequences, more than 15% of them appearing once. Many counts were recorded for this clonotype. Its antigen is as yet unknown. Study-wide findings and caveats: Peripheral blood also featured most of the thyroid clonotypes expanded above 0.001.

Unmatched junction bases numbered 5, after V lost 5 bases and J lost 4 bases. The CDR3 is 14 amino acids. Germline CDR1 and CDR2: LNHDA and SQIVND (reference sequence). The receptor comes from a middle-aged woman with Graves' ophthalmopathy. The gene calls are TRBV19 and TRBJ2-7, with 10 bases matching TRBD1. Input material: blood. CDR3: CASSSTGGIYEQYF. The CDR3 bases are TGTGCCAGTAGTTCGACAGGGGGCATTTACGAGCAGTACTTC.